This entry features one T cell receptor beta chain sequence. Its target is unknown. This specimen belongs to a study of response to subunit inactivated influenza vaccine. Via MiXCR, TCRdb re-called the RT-PCR reads, giving one row per CDR3 protein. The repertoire includes hundreds of thousands of distinct CDR3 sequences, roughly 18% of them detected once, and about a tenth sits in the top ten. The V gene lost 4 bases and the J gene lost 6 bases, with 16 bases spanning the gap. The CDR3 consists of 15 residues. The germline V gene encodes CDR1 LGHDT and CDR2 YNNKEL (reference sequence). Study conclusions and caveats: Each seasonal influenza vaccination recruits few new T cells, the authors suggested.

The material sequenced was PBMCs from blood, taken 4 to 6 days after vaccination. The V and J genes are TRBV3-1 and TRBJ2-1; D possibly corresponds to TRBD2 (5 bases). The clonotype originates from a man aged 50-59 years who received an inactivated influenza vaccine. CDR3 loop: CASSRDWGEFNEQFF. The CDR3 region has the DNA TGTGCCAGCAGCCGCGACTGGGGAGAGTTCAATGAGCAGTTCTTC.